This record concerns one T cell receptor (beta chain) sequence. The target antigen is unknown. This record belongs to a study of blood T cells in healthy people across ages. On the study more broadly: Every two T cells gave about one barcoded beta molecule via template switching.

All donors came from Russia, were Caucasian and healthy, and spanned ages roughly 6 to 95. Overall study findings and caveats: No one knew whether donors had CMV, which possibly confounded expanded clonotype changes. Long-lived donors exceeded aged donors in naive CD4+ cells and diversity.

Trimming cost V 1 base and J 2 bases, with 5 bases left between them. CDR1 and CDR2 (germline): SGHDN, FVKESK. The CDR3 has 13 amino acids. Through a sample-barcoded 5' primer and a J-beta primer mix, a second PCR was run for about 7 to 12 cycles. TCRdb itself ran the 5' RACE reads through MiXCR, one entry per CDR3 protein. This table has 1.5 million to 2 million distinct CDR3 sequences, approximately 28% appearing once. This sequence joins TRBV14 and TRBJ1-2; D remains ambiguous. Sequencing was performed on blood. This TCR came from a woman in her twenties or thirties in good health. CDR3 in DNA: TGTGCCAGCAGCCAAGCACACAACTATGGCTACACCTTC. Its translation: CASSQAHNYGYTF.